These T cell receptor beta chains were read from a single sample in a study of T cells expressing NK-cell markers. With the 5' RACE reads reprocessed, TCRdb shows one record per CDR3 protein and no DNA. This sample carries roughly 420,000 distinct CDR3 sequences, with 7.3% going to the ten biggest clones. Sequenced material: blood T cells: a sorted CD56 or NKG2C T cell subset, CD4+ or CD8+ T cells, or bulk PBMC T cells (not recorded which). These receptors were obtained from a woman between 18 and 70 years old in good health. CDR3s include the opening cysteine and the closing phenylalanine or tryptophan.

CDR3aa,v_gene,j_gene
CASSTGQGRTEAFF,TRBV5-1,TRBJ1-1
CASSLGTPDTQYF,TRBV14,TRBJ2-3
CASSSRAPNTEAFF,TRBV7-9,TRBJ1-1
CASSLVGGPNEQFF,TRBV11-2,TRBJ2-1
CASSSTHVGVNSPLHF,TRBV6-5,TRBJ1-6
CASSLTIRDALYGYTF,TRBV7-9,TRBJ1-2
CASSQHRGGSPLHF,TRBV4-3,TRBJ1-6
CASRKVRDGYEQYF,TRBV5-1,TRBJ2-7
CASSVPGQGGNEQFF,TRBV12-3/TRBV12-4,TRBJ2-1
CASSQDHSPGPPLHF,TRBV4-1,TRBJ1-6
CATSRFSGTSHQETQYF,TRBV15,TRBJ2-5
CSVEGQTNTEAFF,TRBV29-1,TRBJ1-1